The 22 T cell receptor beta chains listed next were all sequenced from one sample in a study of T cell responses to AZD1222 COVID-19 vaccine. The table came from immunoSEQ multiplex PCR; TCRdb's copy has only in-frame clones and leaves some out. This repertoire shows about 130,000 clones, roughly 90% found once; its top ten account for around 1.6%. The sequenced sample was peripheral blood, obtained on day 0 of AZD1222 vaccination. Source of these receptors: an adult in good health.

The chain couples TRBV18 to TRBJ1-4; possibly TRBD1 for D (5 bases). This CDR3 has 15 residues. Trimming took off 3 bases at V and 0 bases at J, with 8 bases between the two ends. Germline CDR1 and CDR2: KGHSH and LQKENI. The CDR3 DNA follows: TGTGCCAGCTCACCGGGACGGGCAACTAATGAAAAACTGTTTTTT. This translates into CASSPGRATNEKLFF.

This rearrangement joins TRBV7-9 to TRBJ2-7, with 11 bases fitting TRBD2. The CDR3 runs to 16 residues. Germline V lookup: CDR1 SEHNR, CDR2 FQNEAQ (reference sequence). Germline trimming cut 3 bases from V and 6 bases from J; bases unmatched to any gene: 10. CDR3 bases: TGTGCCAGCAGCTTCCCCCTAGCGGGGGGAGGGGGCGAGCAGTACTTC. This sequence encodes CASSFPLAGGGGEQYF.

The chain combines TRBV7-2 with TRBJ1-1; D gene uncertain. Trimming pared 7 bases from V and 10 bases from J, leaving 19 bases between. CDR1 is SGHTA, CDR2 FQGNSA, per germline. There are 13 residues in the CDR3. DNA of the CDR3: TGTGCCAGCACCGACTCCTTGGCCGTAGTAGCTTTCTTT. Protein sequence: CASTDSLAVVAFF.

The chain has TRBV28 and TRBJ2-1; D gene uncertain. Trimming left V 5 bases short and J 4 bases short, with 3 bases between. The CDR3 has 11 residues. Germline CDR1 is MDHEN and CDR2 is SYDVKM. CDR3 sequence (DNA): TGTGCCAGCAGTAGATACAATGAGCAGTTCTTC. Translating gives CASSRYNEQFF.

The CDR3 DNA sequence: TGTGCCAGTAGTCCGACAGGGATGGGTGAAAAACTGTTTTTT. As protein: CASSPTGMGEKLFF. J is TRBJ1-4 and V is TRBV19, with 7 bases identical to TRBD1. In germline, CDR1 is LNHDA, CDR2 SQIVND (reference sequence). The length of the CDR3 is 14 residues. V lost 5 bases, J lost 7 bases, and 7 bases stayed unmatched.

This clone was picked up a small number of times. The chain couples TRBV12-3 or TRBV12-4 to TRBJ2-7; D is perhaps TRBD2 (6 bases). This CDR3 region has 12 residues. V was pared by 5 bases and J by 5 bases, with 10 bases between. The DNA for the CDR3 is TGTGCCAGCAGTAACGGACTAAACGAGCAGTACTTC. This codes for CASSNGLNEQYF.

Here the CDR3 DNA reads TGTGCCAGCAGCCAAATGACAGGCAGTTATGGCTACACCTTC. It is translated as CASSQMTGSYGYTF. The gene calls are TRBV3-1 (or the pseudogene TRBV3-2) and TRBJ1-2; TRBD1 might be the D (6 bases). V was cut by 2 bases and J by 5 bases, with 12 bases left in between. Germline lookup yields CDR1 LGHDT and CDR2 YNNKEL (reference sequence). The CDR3 is made up of 14 amino acids.

This chain connects TRBV4-1 to TRBJ2-5, with no clear D. With 0 bases removed from V and 5 bases from J, the gap between germline ends came to 25 bases. CDR3 length equals 19 residues. The germline CDR1 and CDR2 sequences are MGHRA and YSYEKL. As DNA, the CDR3 is TGCGCCAGCAGCCAAGAGGAACTACACCCTACAGTCCAGTGGGAGACCCAGTACTTC. This gives the protein CASSQEELHPTVQWETQYF.

This chain joins TRBV5-1 and TRBJ2-1, with 7 nucleotides matching TRBD2. The CDR3 is 16 amino acids. V was clipped by 0 bases and J by 7 bases; unmatched bases: 10. Germline CDR1 reads SGHRS; CDR2 reads YFSETQ. The CDR3 protein is CASSLAGGLSVNEQFF. The CDR3 nucleotides read TGCGCCAGCAGCTTGGCGGGGGGTTTGTCGGTGAATGAGCAGTTCTTC.

The rearrangement uses TRBV12-3 or TRBV12-4 and TRBJ2-3, with 9 bases identical to TRBD2. J was trimmed by 5 bases and V by 3 bases; bases with no gene match: 0. The CDR3 loop spans 13 amino acids. The DNA of the CDR3 is TGTGCCAGCAGTTTTAGCGGGGGAGATACGCAGTATTTT. Protein: CASSFSGGDTQYF.

The V gene is TRBV3-1 (or the pseudogene TRBV3-2), the J gene TRBJ1-2; D unclear. V lost 1 base, J lost 0 bases, and 9 bases lay in between. CDR1 is LGHDT, CDR2 YNNKEL, per germline (reference sequence). CDR3 length: 15 residues. DNA of the CDR3: TGTGCCAGCAGCCAAGGGACTGTAGCTAACTATGGCTACACCTTC. Translation: CASSQGTVANYGYTF.

The chain carries TRBV7-2 and TRBJ1-6; D gene unclear. CDR3 length: 16 amino acids. Germline V gives CDR1 SGHTA, CDR2 FQGNSA. V was cut by 0 bases and J by 7 bases, with 13 bases left in between. The CDR3 DNA sequence: TGTGCCAGCAGCTTAGCTGAGGGTCTTGGGAATTCACCCCTCCACTTT. This encodes CASSLAEGLGNSPLHF.

This rearrangement joins TRBV7-9 to TRBJ1-2, with unresolved D. V lost 1 base and J lost 4, with 10 bases in between. This CDR3 is built from 14 residues. CDR1 and CDR2 from the germline V gene are SEHNR and FQNEAQ (reference sequence). The CDR3 sequence is CASSLGADFYGYTF. Written as DNA, the CDR3 is TGTGCCAGCAGCTTAGGGGCAGACTTCTATGGCTACACCTTC.

The rearrangement uses TRBV5-1 and TRBJ2-2; 7 bases align to TRBD1. The germline CDR1 and CDR2 sequences are SGHRS and YFSETQ. This CDR3 comprises 15 residues. The ends lost 4 bases at V and 6 bases at J; junction bases unmatched: 9. The CDR3 here is CASSTFLQGAGELFF. The CDR3 DNA is TGCGCCAGCAGCACCTTCCTCCAGGGGGCCGGGGAGCTGTTTTTT.

The chain combines TRBV2 with TRBJ2-3; TRBD2 matches at 13 bases. J gave up 8 bases and V 8 bases, and 7 bases lay outside the gene matches. The V gene's germline CDR1 is SNHLY and CDR2 FYNNEI. This CDR3 region has 14 residues. CDR3 DNA sequence: TGTGCCAGCCAGACTAGCGGGGGGAGGGGTACGCAGTATTTT. Translated, it gives CASQTSGGRGTQYF.

As concerns this clone: Relative to the germline gene, one junction end is altered; a read error may explain this. This rearrangement joins TRBV12-3 or TRBV12-4 to TRBJ2-7; D not resolved. There are 12 residues in the CDR3. The CDR3 DNA sequence: TGTGCCAGCAGTTTAGAGTATCTGTATCAGGACTTC. Its protein is CASSLEYLYQDF.

The V and J genes are TRBV19 and TRBJ2-2; D is perhaps TRBD1 or TRBD2 (5 bases each). The CDR3 has 14 amino acids. CDR1 LNHDA and CDR2 SQIVND come from the germline V gene (reference sequence). Trimming took 6 bases from V and 6 from J, leaving 14 bases between them. The CDR3: CASRPGPRAGELFF. The DNA of the CDR3 is TGTGCCAGTAGGCCGGGACCACGGGCCGGGGAGCTGTTTTTT.

This chain links TRBV4-1 with TRBJ1-5; perhaps TRBD1 as D (5 bases). The germline V and J ends were trimmed by 0 bases and 7 bases, with 13 bases remaining between them. The CDR3 contains 15 residues. The germline gives CDR1 MGHRA, CDR2 YSYEKL. The chain's CDR3 is CASSQDFSGRQPQHF. The CDR3 DNA is TGCGCCAGCAGCCAAGATTTTTCAGGGCGGCAGCCCCAGCATTTT.

The chain recombines TRBV12-3 or TRBV12-4 with TRBJ1-2; 7 nucleotides align to TRBD1. V was clipped by 4 bases and J by 11 bases; unmatched bases: 7. The CDR3 runs to 12 residues. The CDR3 sequence is CASSSPPRGYTF. The CDR3 nucleotides are TGTGCCAGCAGTTCACCACCCAGGGGGTACACCTTC.

This rearrangement joins TRBV5-8 to TRBJ2-7; the D gene is possibly TRBD1 (7 bases). CDR1 is SGHTS, CDR2 YDEGEE, per germline. Trimming took off 5 bases at V and 3 bases at J, with 15 bases between the two ends. This CDR3 has 14 residues. The CDR3 loop reads CASRSRRGHYEQYF. The CDR3 bases are TGTGCCAGCAGATCAAGGAGGGGGCACTACGAGCAGTACTTC.

This clone was counted a few times. The CDR3 DNA follows: TGTGCCAGCAGCCCGGGACACGGAATCAACCACGAGCAGTACTTC. Translating gives CASSPGHGINHEQYF. This rearrangement joins TRBV7-9 to TRBJ2-7, with D possibly TRBD1 on 6 matching bases. CDR1 and CDR2 from the germline V gene are SEHNR and FQNEAQ (reference sequence). The V and J ends lost 5 bases and 5 bases respectively, with 19 bases between them. CDR3 length: 15 residues.

The genes are TRBV13 and TRBJ2-6; D gene ambiguous. Trimming cost V 4 bases and J 2 bases, with 18 bases left between them. This CDR3 comprises 18 residues. The V gene's germline CDR1 is PRHDT and CDR2 FYEKMQ (reference sequence). CDR3 DNA: TGTGCCAGCAGCTCCGCGTCAGCAATACTGGCTGGGGCCAACGTCCTGACTTTC. It translates to CASSSASAILAGANVLTF. Using reference TRBV13 and TRBJ2-6 for the parts outside the CDR3, the full variable domain is AAGVIQSPRHLIKEKRETATLKCYPIPRHDTVYWYQQGPGQDPQFLISFYEKMQSDKGSIPDRFSAQQFSDYHSELNMSSLELGDSALYFCASSSASAILAGANVLTFGAGSRLTVL.